One and the same sample provided the 16 T cell receptor beta chains below, sequenced in a study of OX40 agonist ivuxolimab in advanced cancers. Some clones are missing from TCRdb's copy, which holds only in-frame ones; the method was immunoSEQ multiplex PCR. The table shows tens of thousands of clones, with 82% occurring only once. This specimen was CD4+ or CD8+ T cells sorted from blood, taken in a trial of the OX40 agonist ivuxolimab. These receptors were taken from an adult with an advanced solid tumor such as melanoma, head and neck, liver or kidney cancer.

This chain links TRBV6-5 with TRBJ2-1; tentative D call: TRBD2 (7 bases). This CDR3 has 16 residues. The ends were cut back, 2 bases at V and 10 bases at J, with 21 bases in the middle. Germline values: CDR1 MNHEY, CDR2 SVGAGI. The CDR3 here is CASSYRPGGGSKEQFF. The CDR3 bases are TGTGCCAGCAGTTACCGTCCTGGCGGGGGCTCAAAGGAGCAGTTCTTC.

J is TRBJ2-2 and V is TRBV11-2; TRBD2 aligns across 9 bases. The germline gives CDR1 SGHAT, CDR2 FQNNGV. The J segment lost 1 base and the V segment lost 0 bases, leaving 9 bases of the junction unmatched. The CDR3 spans 19 residues. The CDR3 bases are TGTGCCAGCAGCTTAGAACTATCCTGGACTAGCGAGAACACCGGGGAGCTGTTTTTT. Protein: CASSLELSWTSENTGELFF.

The V gene is TRBV19, the J gene TRBJ2-1; no clear D gene. The germline V gene has CDR1 LNHDA and CDR2 SQIVND (reference sequence). The CDR3 loop spans 11 amino acids. V shed 2 bases and J shed 6 bases, with 2 bases lying between them. In DNA form, the CDR3 reads TGTGCCAGTAGTATAACCAATGAGCAGTTCTTC. Translation: CASSITNEQFF. Variable domain in full (rest from reference TRBV19 and TRBJ2-1): DGGITQSPKYLFRKEGQNVTLSCEQNLNHDAMYWYRQDPGQGLRLIYYSQIVNDFQKGDIAEGYSVSREKKESFPLTVTSAQKNPTAFYLCASSITNEQFFGPGTRLTVL.

The CDR3 sequence is CASSSWGTGQETQYF. The CDR3 DNA reads as TGTGCCAGCAGCTCCTGGGGGACGGGACAAGAGACCCAGTACTTC. V usage is TRBV5-6 and J usage is TRBJ2-5; either TRBD1 or TRBD2 may supply D (5 bases each). The CDR3 contains 15 residues. The germline gives CDR1 SGHDT, CDR2 YYEEEE. V lost 3 bases, J lost 2 bases, and 14 bases lay in between.

The J gene is TRBJ2-7, the V gene TRBV7-3; D not resolved. There are 14 residues in the CDR3. Germline V gene data show CDR1 as SGHTA and CDR2 as FQGTGA. The germline V and J ends were trimmed by 1 base and 0 bases, with 7 bases remaining between them. CDR3 in DNA: TGTGCCAGCAGCTTAAGCTCGAACTCCTACGAGCAGTACTTC. Protein: CASSLSSNSYEQYF.

The rearrangement joins TRBV5-1 to TRBJ1-1; D perhaps matches TRBD1 (5 bases). V gave up 1 base and J gave up 5 bases, with 12 bases separating them. CDR1 and CDR2 (germline): SGHRS, YFSETQ. The CDR3 is 14 amino acids. CDR3 DNA: TGCGCCAGCAGCTTGACGGCAGGGCGAACTGAAGCTTTCTTT. Translating it yields CASSLTAGRTEAFF.

About this clone itself: One end of the junction is discordant with germline, which a read error may explain. The CDR3 loop is CASSFPQGTQYF. The DNA of the CDR3 is TGTGCCAGCAGCTTTCCCCAAGGGACCCAGTACTTC. The chain is built from TRBV7-9 and TRBJ2-5; D is unclear. There are 12 residues in the CDR3. The germline CDR1 and CDR2 sequences are SEHNR and FQNEAQ (reference sequence).

The chain recombines TRBV7-2 with TRBJ2-5; 9 bases line up with TRBD2. The CDR3 runs 16 residues. V trimming: 1 base; J trimming: 1 base; junction bases outside the gene matches: 4. Germline V gives CDR1 SGHTA, CDR2 FQGNSA. CDR3 region: CASSLGGGRGQETQYF. The CDR3 DNA is TGTGCCAGCAGCTTAGGGGGCGGGAGGGGCCAAGAGACCCAGTACTTC.

This chain joins TRBV4-1 and TRBJ1-4; maybe TRBD1 (5 bases). The germline CDR1 and CDR2 sequences are MGHRA and YSYEKL. The CDR3 is 15 residues long. V gave up 1 base and J gave up 10 bases, with 16 bases separating them. The CDR3 DNA reads TGCGCCAGCAGCCAAGTAGGCCCCGGTGGGGGAAAACTGTTTTTT. Amino acid sequence: CASSQVGPGGGKLFF.

This clone occurred once. J is TRBJ1-5 and V is TRBV7-2; weak D call: TRBD1 (6 bases). This CDR3 is built from 15 residues. Germline V gene lookup returns CDR1 SGHTA and CDR2 FQGNSA. V was trimmed by 4 bases and J by 3 bases, leaving 13 bases between them. The chain's CDR3 is CASSSYGQHNQPQHF. The DNA for the CDR3 is TGTGCCAGCAGCTCATACGGACAGCACAATCAGCCCCAGCATTTT.

This clone showed up just a few times. V is TRBV5-1 and J is TRBJ1-1; D is ambiguous. This CDR3 has 13 amino acids. Germline V lookup: CDR1 SGHRS, CDR2 YFSETQ. V gave up 2 bases and J gave up 1 base, with 6 bases separating them. The CDR3 bases are TGCGCCAGCAGCTTTTTGACGAACACTGAAGCTTTCTTT. The encoded protein is CASSFLTNTEAFF.

The chain joins TRBV11-2 to TRBJ2-3; 8 nucleotides align to TRBD2. The V and J ends lost 7 bases and 2 bases, in that order; junction bases with no gene match: 8. The CDR3 spans 15 residues. Germline-derived CDR1 and CDR2 are SGHAT and FQNNGV. In nucleotides, the CDR3 is TGTGCCAGCACCTCGGGGGGGATTCACACAGATACGCAGTATTTT. Translating it yields CASTSGGIHTDTQYF. Based on the CDR3 plus reference TRBV11-2 and TRBJ2-3, the full variable domain is EAGVAQSPRYKIIEKRQSVAFWCNPISGHATLYWYQQILGQGPKLLIQFQNNGVVDDSQLPKDRFSAERLKGVDSTLKIQPAKLEDSAVYLCASTSGGIHTDTQYFGPGTRLTVL.

This clone was counted once. The chain carries TRBV2 and TRBJ2-5; a possible D gene is TRBD2 (6 bases). The CDR3 sequence is 15 residues long. CDR1 is SNHLY and CDR2 is FYNNEI in the germline V gene. Trimming shortened V by 2 bases and J by 5 bases, and 15 bases separated the two germline ends. The CDR3 DNA follows: TGTGCCAGCAGTGAAATCGGGACGGGGGTGGAGACCCAGTACTTC. Residues: CASSEIGTGVETQYF. Supplemented by reference TRBV2 and TRBJ2-5, the full variable domain reads EPEVTQTPSHQVTQMGQEVILRCVPISNHLYFYWYRQILGQKVEFLVSFYNNEISEKSEIFDDQFSVERPDGSNFTLKIRSTKLEDSAMYFCASSEIGTGVETQYFGPGTRLLVL.

The chain couples TRBV7-2 to TRBJ1-5; D remains unclear. Between the trimmed V and J ends, which lost 2 bases and 16 bases, there was a span of 18 bases. The CDR3 loop spans 13 amino acids. Germline V gives CDR1 SGHTA, CDR2 FQGNSA. This CDR3 reads CASSLSGVQAQHF. The CDR3 DNA is TGTGCCAGCAGCTTAAGCGGCGTTCAGGCTCAACATTTT.

The chain uses TRBV6-5 and TRBJ1-5; TRBD1 is a possible D gene (5 bases). V was shortened by 6 bases and J by 0 bases, with 6 bases between the two germline ends. The CDR3 has 13 amino acids. Germline-derived CDR1 and CDR2 are MNHEY and SVGAGI. The CDR3 region has the DNA TGTGCCAGCAGACAGGATAGCAATCAGCCCCAGCATTTT. Its protein product is CASRQDSNQPQHF.

This clone was found once. The junction and the germline gene differ at one end; a read error may be behind it. The chain joins TRBV13 to TRBJ2-6; either TRBD1 or TRBD2 may fit D (5 bases each). Germline V lookup: CDR1 PRHDT, CDR2 FYEKMQ (reference sequence). This CDR3 has 17 amino acids. This chain's CDR3 is CASSLGARGSGANVLTF. CDR3 bases: TGTGCCAGCAGCCTAGGGGCGAGGGGCTCTGGGGCCAACGTCCTGACTTTC. The complete variable domain, with remaining parts taken from reference TRBV13 and TRBJ2-6, reads AAGVIQSPRHLIKEKRETATLKCYPIPRHDTVYWYQQGPGQDPQFLISFYEKMQSDKGSIPDRFSAQQFSDYHSELNMSSLELGDSALYFCASSLGARGSGANVLTFGAGSRLTVL.